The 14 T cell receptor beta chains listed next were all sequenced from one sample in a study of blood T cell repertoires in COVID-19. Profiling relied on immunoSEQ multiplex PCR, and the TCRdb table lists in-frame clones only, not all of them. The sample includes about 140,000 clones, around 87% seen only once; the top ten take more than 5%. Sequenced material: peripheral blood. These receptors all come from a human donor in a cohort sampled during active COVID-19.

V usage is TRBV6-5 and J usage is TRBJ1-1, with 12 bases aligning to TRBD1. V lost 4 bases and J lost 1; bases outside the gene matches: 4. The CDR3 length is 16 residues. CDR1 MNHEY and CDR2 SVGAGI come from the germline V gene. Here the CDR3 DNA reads TGTGCCAGCAGTTTGGGACAGGGGGCATGGAACACTGAAGCTTTCTTT. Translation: CASSLGQGAWNTEAFF.

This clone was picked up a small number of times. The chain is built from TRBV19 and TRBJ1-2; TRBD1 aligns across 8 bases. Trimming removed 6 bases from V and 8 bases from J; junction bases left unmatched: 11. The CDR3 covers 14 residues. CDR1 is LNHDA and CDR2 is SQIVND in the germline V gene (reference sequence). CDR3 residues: CASRMAGQAKGYTF. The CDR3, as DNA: TGTGCCAGTAGGATGGCGGGACAGGCTAAAGGCTACACCTTC.

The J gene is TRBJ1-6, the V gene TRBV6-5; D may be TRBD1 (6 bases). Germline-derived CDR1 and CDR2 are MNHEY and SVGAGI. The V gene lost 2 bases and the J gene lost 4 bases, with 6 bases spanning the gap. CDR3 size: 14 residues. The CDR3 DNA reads TGTGCCAGCAGTTACGGACAGTATAATTCACCCCTCCACTTT. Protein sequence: CASSYGQYNSPLHF.

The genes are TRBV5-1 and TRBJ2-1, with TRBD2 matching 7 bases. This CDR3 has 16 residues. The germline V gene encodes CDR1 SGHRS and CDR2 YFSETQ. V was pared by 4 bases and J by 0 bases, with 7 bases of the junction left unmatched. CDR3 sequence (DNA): TGCGCCAGCAGCCCCCGCGGCGGGAGCTCCTACAATGAGCAGTTCTTC. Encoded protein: CASSPRGGSSYNEQFF.

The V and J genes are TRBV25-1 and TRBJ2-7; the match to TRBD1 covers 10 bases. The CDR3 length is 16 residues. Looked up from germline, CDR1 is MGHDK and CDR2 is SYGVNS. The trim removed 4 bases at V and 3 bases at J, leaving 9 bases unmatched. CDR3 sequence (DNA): TGTGCCAGCAGTGGTACCGGGACAGGGGAGGACTACGAGCAGTACTTC. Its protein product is CASSGTGTGEDYEQYF.

This CDR3 is CASSQRQGASNTEAFF. In DNA, the CDR3 is TGTGCCAGCAGCCAGAGACAGGGGGCTTCGAACACTGAAGCTTTCTTT. This chain joins TRBV7-6 and TRBJ1-1; TRBD1 aligns across 10 bases. Germline-derived CDR1 and CDR2 are SGHVS and FNYEAQ. The CDR3 runs 16 residues. The ends lost 5 bases at V and 1 base at J; junction bases unmatched: 7. Drawing the rest from reference TRBV7-6 and TRBJ1-1, the complete variable domain is GAGVSQSPRYKVTKRGQDVALRCDPISGHVSLYWYRQALGQGPEFLTYFNYEAQQDKSGLPNDRFSAERPEGSISTLTIQRTEQRDSAMYRCASSQRQGASNTEAFFGQGTRLTVV.

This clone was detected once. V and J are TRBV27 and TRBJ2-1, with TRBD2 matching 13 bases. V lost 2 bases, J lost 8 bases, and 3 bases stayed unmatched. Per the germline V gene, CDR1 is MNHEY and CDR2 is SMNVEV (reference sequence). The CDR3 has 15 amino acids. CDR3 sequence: CASSLVLAGGDEQFF. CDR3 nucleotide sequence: TGTGCCAGCAGTTTAGTACTAGCGGGGGGGGATGAGCAGTTCTTC.

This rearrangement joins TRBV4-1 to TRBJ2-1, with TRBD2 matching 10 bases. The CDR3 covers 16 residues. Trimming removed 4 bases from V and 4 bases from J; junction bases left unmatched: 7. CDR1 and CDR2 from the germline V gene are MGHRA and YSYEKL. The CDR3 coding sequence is TGCGCCAGCAGCCCCAGGACTAGCGGAGCTTACAATGAGCAGTTCTTC. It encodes CASSPRTSGAYNEQFF.

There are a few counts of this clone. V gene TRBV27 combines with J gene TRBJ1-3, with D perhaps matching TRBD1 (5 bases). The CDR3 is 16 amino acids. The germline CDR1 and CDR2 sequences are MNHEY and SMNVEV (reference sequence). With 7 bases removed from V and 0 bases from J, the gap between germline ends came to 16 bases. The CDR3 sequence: CASTPAGRGSGNTIYF. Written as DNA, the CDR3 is TGTGCCAGCACCCCTGCGGGACGGGGCTCTGGAAACACCATATATTTT.

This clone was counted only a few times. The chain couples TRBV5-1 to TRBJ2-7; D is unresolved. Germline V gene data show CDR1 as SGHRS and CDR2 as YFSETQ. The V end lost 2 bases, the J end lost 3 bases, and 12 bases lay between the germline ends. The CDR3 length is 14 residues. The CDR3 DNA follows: TGCGCCAGCAGCTTTATGGGCAATAACTACGAGCAGTACTTC. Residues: CASSFMGNNYEQYF.

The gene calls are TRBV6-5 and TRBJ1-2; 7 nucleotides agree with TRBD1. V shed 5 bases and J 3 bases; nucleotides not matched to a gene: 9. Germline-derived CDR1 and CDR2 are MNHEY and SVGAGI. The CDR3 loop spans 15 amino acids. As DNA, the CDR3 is TGTGCCAGCAGTAAAAGGACAGGATACGACTATGGCTACACCTTC. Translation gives CASSKRTGYDYGYTF.

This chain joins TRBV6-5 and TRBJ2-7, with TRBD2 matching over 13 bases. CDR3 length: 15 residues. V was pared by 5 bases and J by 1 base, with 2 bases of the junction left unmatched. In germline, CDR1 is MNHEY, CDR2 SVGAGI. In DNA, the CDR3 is TGTGCCAGCAGTACTAGCGGGGGGGCGTCCTACGAGCAGTACTTC. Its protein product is CASSTSGGASYEQYF.

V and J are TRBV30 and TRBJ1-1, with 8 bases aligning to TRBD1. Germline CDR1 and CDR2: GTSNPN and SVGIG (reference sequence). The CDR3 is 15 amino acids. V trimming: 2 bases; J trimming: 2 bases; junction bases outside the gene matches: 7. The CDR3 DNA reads TGTGCCTGGAGTAGAGGACAGGGTAGTAACACTGAAGCTTTCTTT. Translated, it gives CAWSRGQGSNTEAFF.

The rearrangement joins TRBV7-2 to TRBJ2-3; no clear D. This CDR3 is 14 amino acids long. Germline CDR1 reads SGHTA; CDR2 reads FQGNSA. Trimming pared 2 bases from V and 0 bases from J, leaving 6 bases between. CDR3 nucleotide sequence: TGTGCCAGCAGCTTAACTTCGAGCACAGATACGCAGTATTTT. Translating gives CASSLTSSTDTQYF.